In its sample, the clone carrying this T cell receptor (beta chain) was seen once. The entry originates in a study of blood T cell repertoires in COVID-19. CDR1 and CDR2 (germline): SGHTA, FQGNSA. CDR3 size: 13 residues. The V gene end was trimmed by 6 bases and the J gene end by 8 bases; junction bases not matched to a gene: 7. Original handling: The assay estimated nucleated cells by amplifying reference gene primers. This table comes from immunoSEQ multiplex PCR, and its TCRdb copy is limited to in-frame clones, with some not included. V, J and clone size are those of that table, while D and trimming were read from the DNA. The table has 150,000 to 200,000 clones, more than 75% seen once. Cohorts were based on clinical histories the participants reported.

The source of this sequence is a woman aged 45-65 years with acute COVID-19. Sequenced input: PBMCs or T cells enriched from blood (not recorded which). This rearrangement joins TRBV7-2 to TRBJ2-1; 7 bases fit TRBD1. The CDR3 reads CASRLGQDYEQFF. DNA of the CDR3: TGTGCCAGCAGACTTGGACAGGATTATGAGCAGTTCTTC. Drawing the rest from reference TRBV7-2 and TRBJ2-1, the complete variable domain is GAGVSQSPSNKVTEKGKDVELRCDPISGHTALYWYRQSLGQGLEFLIYFQGNSAPDKSGLPSDRFSAERTGGSVSTLTIQRTQQEDSAVYLCASRLGQDYEQFFGPGTRLTVL.